These 14 T cell receptor beta chains were all obtained from the same sample, sequenced in a study of blood T cells in healthy people across ages. PCR was performed a second time for roughly 7 to 11 cycles using a sample-barcoded 5' primer and a J-beta primer mix. Each CDR3 protein gets one entry after TCRdb re-called the 5' RACE reads with MiXCR. The data contain about 1.5 million distinct CDR3 sequences, approximately 39% of them seen just once; the ten biggest clones take up over 3.5%. Sequencing was done on a sample of blood. The receptors were sampled from a woman aged 18-35 years in good health.

The rearrangement uses TRBV7-2 and TRBJ2-5; TRBD1 matches 9 bases. The DNA end lines up better with TRBJ2-7; the J call may be wrong. The germline V gene has CDR1 SGHTA and CDR2 FQGNSA. This CDR3 has 15 residues. The CDR3 loop reads CASSIGQGTPYEQYF. The DNA for the CDR3 is TGTGCCAGCAGCATTGGACAGGGGACGCCCTACGAGCAGTACTTC.

This sequence joins TRBV4-3 and TRBJ2-3; the match to TRBD2 covers 8 bases. V lost 3 bases and J lost 2; bases outside the gene matches: 10. CDR1 and CDR2 (germline): LGHNA, YSLEER. The CDR3 covers 17 residues. The CDR3 is CASSHSRGGGNTDTQYF. CDR3 DNA sequence: TGCGCCAGCAGCCACTCCCGGGGCGGGGGGAACACAGATACGCAGTATTTT.

Details on this clonotype: With a much larger clone just one base away, this may be a read error. V usage is TRBV20-1 and J usage is TRBJ1-2; D is possibly TRBD1 (6 bases). The CDR3 consists of 13 residues. The germline V gene encodes CDR1 DFQATT and CDR2 SNEGSKA (reference sequence). The CDR3 sequence is CSARGLRGRGYTF. For the CDR3, the DNA is TGCAGTGCAAGAGGACTCAGGGGACGTGGCTACACCTTC.

The V and J genes are TRBV9 and TRBJ2-2; 7 nucleotides align to TRBD1. Germline CDR1 and CDR2: SGDLS and YYNGEE. Trimming removed 4 bases from V and 5 bases from J; junction bases left unmatched: 5. The CDR3 totals 14 residues. This CDR3 is CASSKGGYTGELFF. For the CDR3, the DNA is TGTGCCAGCAGCAAAGGGGGCTATACCGGGGAGCTGTTTTTT. The full variable domain, completed using reference TRBV9 and TRBJ2-2, is DSGVTQTPKHLITATGQRVTLRCSPRSGDLSVYWYQQSLDQGLQFLIQYYNGEERAKGNILERFSAQQFPDLHSELNLSSLELGDSALYFCASSKGGYTGELFFGEGSRLTVL.

This clonotype was counted a few times. The V gene is TRBV20-1, the J gene TRBJ1-5; D is unresolved. The CDR3 is 14 amino acids. Trimming left V 6 bases short and J 0 bases short, with 12 bases between. The germline V gene encodes CDR1 DFQATT and CDR2 SNEGSKA (reference sequence). DNA of the CDR3: TGCAGTGCCAACGAGGGAACTAGCAATCAGCCCCAGCATTTT. Amino acids: CSANEGTSNQPQHF.

The chain links TRBV6-5 to TRBJ2-1, with 9 bases lining up with TRBD2. The germline gives CDR1 MNHEY, CDR2 SVGAGI. J gave up 4 bases and V 0 bases, and 7 bases lay outside the gene matches. The CDR3 covers 17 residues. CDR3 protein: CASSYSQRGANYNEQFF. DNA for the CDR3: TGTGCCAGCAGTTACTCCCAGCGGGGGGCCAATTACAATGAGCAGTTCTTC.

V is TRBV20-1 and J is TRBJ1-1; D remains unclear. Trimming pared 0 bases from V and 1 base from J, leaving 9 bases between. This CDR3 is 14 amino acids long. Per germline, CDR1 DFQATT and CDR2 SNEGSKA (reference sequence). This CDR3 is CSARDAQSNTEAFF. CDR3 nucleotides: TGCAGTGCTAGAGACGCACAATCGAACACTGAAGCTTTCTTT.

This chain connects TRBV7-9 to TRBJ2-3; D remains unclear. The CDR3 loop spans 15 amino acids. Between the trimmed V and J ends, which lost 5 bases and 0 bases, there was a span of 12 bases. From germline, CDR1 is SEHNR and CDR2 FQNEAQ (reference sequence). CDR3 coding DNA: TGTGCCAGCAGCCCACGGACGGCTAGCACAGATACGCAGTATTTT. Translation gives CASSPRTASTDTQYF.

The chain has TRBV10-3 and TRBJ2-7, with a tentative D call TRBD1 (6 bases). Germline values: CDR1 ENHRY, CDR2 SYGVKD. This CDR3 has 14 residues. V lost 10 bases, J lost 3 bases, and 19 bases lay in between. The CDR3 reads CATKTGLPNYEQYF. In DNA, the CDR3 is TGTGCCACCAAAACAGGGTTGCCAAACTACGAGCAGTACTTC.

Ten or more counts support this clonotype. This chain joins TRBV7-6 and TRBJ2-3, with unresolved D. Germline V CDR1 and CDR2: SGHVS, FNYEAQ. V was pared by 6 bases and J by 6 bases, with 13 bases between. The CDR3 sequence is 13 residues long. This CDR3 reads CASSSRGVDTQYF. DNA for the CDR3: TGTGCCAGCAGTTCCCGCGGAGTTGATACGCAGTATTTT.

This chain uses TRBV6-2 or TRBV6-3 with TRBJ2-7; D is perhaps TRBD1 (5 bases). The germline V gene encodes CDR1 MNHEY and CDR2 SVGEGT. Trimming cost V 8 bases and J 4 bases, with 9 bases left between them. The CDR3 contains 11 residues. CDR3 nucleotides: TGTGCCAGCGGGGCCTTTTACGAGCAGTACTTC. Its protein is CASGAFYEQYF.

This clonotype was detected ten times or more. The genes are TRBV9 and TRBJ1-2; D ambiguous. There are 13 residues in the CDR3. Germline loops: CDR1 SGDLS, CDR2 YYNGEE. With 0 bases removed from V and 0 bases from J, the gap between germline ends came to 3 bases. In DNA form, the CDR3 reads TGTGCCAGCAGCGTAGCCACTAACTATGGCTACACCTTC. It specifies CASSVATNYGYTF.

This clonotype was detected only a few times. The chain recombines TRBV7-9 with TRBJ1-1; D is possibly TRBD1 (6 bases). Trimming shortened V by 8 bases and J by 7 bases, and 17 bases separated the two germline ends. Germline assignment: CDR1 SEHNR and CDR2 FQNEAQ (reference sequence). The CDR3 has 13 amino acids. CDR3 sequence (DNA): TGTGCCAGCCATCTTTGGGGACACAATGAAGCTTTCTTT. It translates to CASHLWGHNEAFF.

The chain links TRBV5-1 to TRBJ2-1; 12 bases are shared with TRBD2. Looked up from germline, CDR1 is SGHRS and CDR2 is YFSETQ. The CDR3 is 14 amino acids. The V gene end was trimmed by 0 bases and the J gene end by 8 bases; junction bases not matched to a gene: 0. CDR3 nucleotides: TGCGCCAGCAGCTTGGGGACTAGCGGGGATGAGCAGTTCTTC. Its translation is CASSLGTSGDEQFF.